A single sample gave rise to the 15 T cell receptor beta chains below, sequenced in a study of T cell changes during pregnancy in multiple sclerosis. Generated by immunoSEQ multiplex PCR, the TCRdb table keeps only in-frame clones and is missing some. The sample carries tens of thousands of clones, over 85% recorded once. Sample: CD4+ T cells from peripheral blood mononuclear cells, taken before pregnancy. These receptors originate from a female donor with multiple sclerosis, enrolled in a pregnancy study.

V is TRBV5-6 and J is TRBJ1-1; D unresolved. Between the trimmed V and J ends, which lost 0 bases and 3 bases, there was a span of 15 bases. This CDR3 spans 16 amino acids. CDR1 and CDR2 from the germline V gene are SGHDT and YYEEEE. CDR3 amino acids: CASSLVSGGTHTEAFF. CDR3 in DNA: TGTGCCAGCAGCTTGGTTTCCGGCGGAACCCACACTGAAGCTTTCTTT.

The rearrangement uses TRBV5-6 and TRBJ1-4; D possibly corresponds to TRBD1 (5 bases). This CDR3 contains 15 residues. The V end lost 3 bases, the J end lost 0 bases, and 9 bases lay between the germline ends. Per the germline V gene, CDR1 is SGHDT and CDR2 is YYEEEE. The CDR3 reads CASSWGRTTNEKLFF. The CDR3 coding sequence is TGTGCCAGCAGCTGGGGCCGGACAACTAATGAAAAACTGTTTTTT.

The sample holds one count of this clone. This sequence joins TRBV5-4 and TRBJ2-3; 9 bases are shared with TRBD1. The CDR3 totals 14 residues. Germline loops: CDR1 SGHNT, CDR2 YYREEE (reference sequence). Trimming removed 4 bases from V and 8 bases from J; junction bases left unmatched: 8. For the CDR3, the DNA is TGTGCCAGCAGCCCGGGACAGGGAACTGCTACGCAGTATTTT. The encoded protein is CASSPGQGTATQYF.

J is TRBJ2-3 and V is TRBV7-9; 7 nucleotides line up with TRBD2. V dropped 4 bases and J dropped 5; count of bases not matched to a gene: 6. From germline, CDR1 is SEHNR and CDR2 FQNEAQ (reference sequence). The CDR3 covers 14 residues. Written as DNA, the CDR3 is TGTGCCAGCAGCTCTAGCGGTTGGCAAGATACGCAGTATTTT. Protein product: CASSSSGWQDTQYF.

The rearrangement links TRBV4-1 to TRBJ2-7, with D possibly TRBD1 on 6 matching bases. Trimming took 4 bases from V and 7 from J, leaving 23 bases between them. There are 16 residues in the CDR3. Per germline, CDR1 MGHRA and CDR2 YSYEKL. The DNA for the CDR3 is TGCGCCAGCAGCCGCCCCTCCCGGGCAGGCCAGGGGGAGCAGTACTTC. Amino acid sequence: CASSRPSRAGQGEQYF.

CDR3 amino acids: CASSYRGTYGYTF. The CDR3 coding sequence is TGTGCCAGCAGTTACCGGGGGACCTATGGCTACACCTTC. This sequence joins TRBV27 and TRBJ1-2; tentative D call: TRBD1 (5 bases). This CDR3 is built from 13 residues. CDR1 MNHEY and CDR2 SMNVEV come from the germline V gene (reference sequence). V lost 4 bases and J lost 4, with 10 bases in between.

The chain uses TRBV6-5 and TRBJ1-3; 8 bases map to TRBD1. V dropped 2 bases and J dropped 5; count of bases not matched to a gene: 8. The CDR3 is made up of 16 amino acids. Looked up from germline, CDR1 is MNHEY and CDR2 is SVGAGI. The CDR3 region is CASSYGGQVDRNTIYF. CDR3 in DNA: TGTGCCAGCAGTTACGGGGGACAGGTGGACCGAAACACCATATATTTT.

The DNA for the CDR3 is TGTGCCAGCAGCCAAGGTTTACTAGCGAGGGAGACCCAGTACTTC. Translating it yields CASSQGLLARETQYF. The chain joins TRBV14 to TRBJ2-5, with 7 bases that match TRBD2. V lost 1 base, J lost 5 bases, and 7 bases stayed unmatched. CDR1 and CDR2 from the germline V gene are SGHDN and FVKESK. The CDR3 consists of 15 residues. The variable domain in full, completed from reference TRBV14 and TRBJ2-5, reads EAGVTQFPSHSVIEKGQTVTLRCDPISGHDNLYWYRRVMGKEIKFLLHFVKESKQDESGMPNNRFLAERTGGTYSTLKVQPAELEDSGVYFCASSQGLLARETQYFGPGTRLLVL.

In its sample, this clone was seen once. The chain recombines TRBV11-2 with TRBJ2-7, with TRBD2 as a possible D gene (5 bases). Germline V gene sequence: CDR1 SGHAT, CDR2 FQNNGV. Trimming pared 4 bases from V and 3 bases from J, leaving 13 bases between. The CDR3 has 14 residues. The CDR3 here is CASSSGLDHYEQYF. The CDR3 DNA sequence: TGTGCCAGCAGCTCAGGACTGGATCACTACGAGCAGTACTTC.

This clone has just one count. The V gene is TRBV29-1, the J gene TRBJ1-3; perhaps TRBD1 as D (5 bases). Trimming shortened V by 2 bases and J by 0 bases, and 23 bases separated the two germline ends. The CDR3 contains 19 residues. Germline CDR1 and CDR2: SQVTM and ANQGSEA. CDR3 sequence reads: CSVESSSDITFYSGNTIYF. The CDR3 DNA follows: TGCAGCGTTGAATCTTCCTCGGACATCACGTTTTACTCTGGAAACACCATATATTTT.

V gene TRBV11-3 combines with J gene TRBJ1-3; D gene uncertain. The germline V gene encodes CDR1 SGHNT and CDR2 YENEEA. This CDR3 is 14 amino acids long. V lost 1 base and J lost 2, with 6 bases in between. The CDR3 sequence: CASSLGETGNTIYF. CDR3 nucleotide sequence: TGTGCCAGCAGCTTAGGAGAGACTGGAAACACCATATATTTT.

CDR3 DNA: TGTGCCAGCAGCCTGACTCCAGGGGAGTCTGAAGCTTTCTTT. Amino acids: CASSLTPGESEAFF. The rearrangement uses TRBV5-6 and TRBJ1-1; tentatively, D is TRBD1 (6 bases). Germline V CDR1 and CDR2: SGHDT, YYEEEE. Trimming took off 4 bases at V and 6 bases at J, with 16 bases between the two ends. The CDR3 consists of 14 residues. Complete variable domain (other parts from reference TRBV5-6 and TRBJ1-1): DAGVTQSPTHLIKTRGQQVTLRCSPKSGHDTVSWYQQALGQGPQFIFQYYEEEERQRGNFPDRFSGHQFPNYSSELNVNALLLGDSALYLCASSLTPGESEAFFGQGTRLTVV.

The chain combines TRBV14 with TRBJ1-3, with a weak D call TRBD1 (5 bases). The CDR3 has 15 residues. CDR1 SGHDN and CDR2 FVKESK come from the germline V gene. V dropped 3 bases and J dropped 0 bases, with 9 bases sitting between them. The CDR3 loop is CASSQRQGSGNTIYF. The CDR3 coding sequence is TGTGCCAGCAGCCAGCGGCAGGGCTCTGGAAACACCATATATTTT. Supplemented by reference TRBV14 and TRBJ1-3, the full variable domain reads EAGVTQFPSHSVIEKGQTVTLRCDPISGHDNLYWYRRVMGKEIKFLLHFVKESKQDESGMPNNRFLAERTGGTYSTLKVQPAELEDSGVYFCASSQRQGSGNTIYFGEGSWLTVV.

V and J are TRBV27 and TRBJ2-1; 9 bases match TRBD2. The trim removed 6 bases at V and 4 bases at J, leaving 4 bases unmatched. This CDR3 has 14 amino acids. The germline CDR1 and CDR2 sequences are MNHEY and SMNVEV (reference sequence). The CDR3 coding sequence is TGTGCCAGCAGGGGCGGGAGGGTATACAATGAGCAGTTCTTC. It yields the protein CASRGGRVYNEQFF.

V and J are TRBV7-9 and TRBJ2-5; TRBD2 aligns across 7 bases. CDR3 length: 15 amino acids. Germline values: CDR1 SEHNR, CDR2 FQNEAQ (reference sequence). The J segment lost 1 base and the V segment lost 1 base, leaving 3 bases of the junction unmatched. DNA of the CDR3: TGTGCCAGCAGCTTAGGCGGGAGATTCCAAGAGACCCAGTACTTC. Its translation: CASSLGGRFQETQYF.